Listed below are T cell receptor beta chains from one sample, sequenced in a study of blood T cell repertoires in COVID-19. This table comes from immunoSEQ multiplex PCR, and its TCRdb copy is limited to in-frame clones, with some not included. The sample consists of 300,000 to 350,000 clones, 90% of them appearing once. Sequenced: peripheral blood. The receptors were gathered from a woman under 40 with COVID-19, enrolled during active disease. Each CDR3 is given with its conserved first and last residue. Fields, in order: clone size, J gene, D gene, V gene, CDR3 DNA, CDR3 protein. The D gene is left open where the match is weak. Clone size appears in some rows only: once, few, many, or a class for an expanded clone.

>-|TRBJ2-6|TRBD1|TRBV6-2/TRBV6-3
TGTGCCAGCAGTCAAGGACAGGGTCTTACTGGGGCCAACGTCCTGACTTTC
CASSQGQGLTGANVLTF
>once|TRBJ2-5|TRBD1|TRBV9
TGTGCCAGCAGCCCAACCCCCAGGGGGCGAGAGACCCAGTACTTC
CASSPTPRGRETQYF
>-|TRBJ2-7|TRBD1|TRBV5-5
TGTGCCAGCAGCTTGGGGAACCGGGACAGGGGGGGGCACGAGCAGTACTTC
CASSLGNRDRGGHEQYF
>-|TRBJ1-5|TRBD1|TRBV27
TGTGCCAGCAGGGGTACGGACAGGGGCTATAGCAATCAGCCCCAGCATTTT
CASRGTDRGYSNQPQHF
>-|TRBJ2-1|TRBD2|TRBV7-9
TGTGCCAGCAGCCGACTAGCGTGGGATGAGCAGTTCTTC
CASSRLAWDEQFF
>-|TRBJ1-6|TRBD1|TRBV30
TGTGCACTTAACCGGGACAGGATACAATCACCCCTCCACTTT
CALNRDRIQSPLHF
>-|TRBJ2-1|-|TRBV7-8
TGTGCCAGCAGCTCCCTAGGTGGAGGCGGTGAGCAGTTCTTC
CASSSLGGGGEQFF
>-|TRBJ1-2|-|TRBV7-9
TGTGCCAGCAGCTTCGGGGAGGGAAACTATGGCTACACCTTC
CASSFGEGNYGYTF
>few|TRBJ2-7|-|TRBV12-3/TRBV12-4
TGTGCCAGCAGACGGGACTTCCTCTACGAGCAGTACTTC
CASRRDFLYEQYF
>-|TRBJ2-1|TRBD2|TRBV7-9
TGTGCCAGCACCCCCAGCGGGAGGAATGAGCAGTTCTTC
CASTPSGRNEQFF